The clone carrying this T cell receptor beta chain was seen many times. Trimming pared 2 bases from V and 1 base from J, leaving 8 bases between. The CDR3 totals 14 residues. CDR1 LNHNV and CDR2 YYDKDF come from the germline V gene (reference sequence). HTBI primers from iRepertoire and Arm-PCR of CDR3 regions yielded the TCR beta libraries. TCRdb recomputed calls from the multiplex PCR reads with MiXCR, one row per CDR3 protein. Of roughly 360,000 distinct CDR3 sequences listed, about an eighth are singletons. Time point given: newly diagnosed GD, antithyroid drugs for less than 3 months. PBMCs were the source of the RNA used for TCR sequencing. This sample was included in a study of regulatory T cells in long-lasting Graves disease. In addition, the sample was reused for a study of T cells in Graves' hyperthyroidism and ophthalmopathy.

The receptor's source is a woman aged 18 to 35 with Graves disease. The sample here was peripheral blood mononuclear cells (PBMCs), taken at new diagnosis, from a patient treated with antithyroid drugs. The chain couples TRBV15 to TRBJ1-1; D is undetermined. DNA of the CDR3: TGTGCCACCAGCAGACAAGACCAGAACACTGAAGCTTTCTTT. This translates into CATSRQDQNTEAFF.